These 4 T cell receptor beta chains share one sample of origin, sequenced in a study of cytomegalovirus exposure and HLA in healthy donors. Profiled with immunoSEQ multiplex PCR; TCRdb holds only in-frame clones, not every one. The sample lists about 180,000 clones; approximately 89% were seen once. Sequencing was performed on PBMCs. The receptor source for this set is a young man in good health and CMV-seropositive.

J is TRBJ1-1 and V is TRBV27; D may be TRBD1 (6 bases). The CDR3 totals 13 residues. Germline V gene sequence: CDR1 MNHEY, CDR2 SMNVEV (reference sequence). With 4 bases removed from V and 5 bases from J, the gap between germline ends came to 11 bases. The CDR3 DNA reads TGTGCCAGCAGTTCTCTGGACAGAACTGAAGCTTTCTTT. Its translation is CASSSLDRTEAFF.

The V gene is TRBV19, the J gene TRBJ1-2; unclear D gene. V was shortened by 0 bases and J by 4 bases, with 6 bases between the two germline ends. The CDR3 consists of 13 residues. Germline V CDR1 and CDR2: LNHDA, SQIVND (reference sequence). The CDR3 region is CASSIDRLYGYTF. Written as DNA, the CDR3 is TGTGCCAGTAGTATAGACAGACTCTATGGCTACACCTTC. The whole variable domain, filled in from reference TRBV19 and TRBJ1-2, reads DGGITQSPKYLFRKEGQNVTLSCEQNLNHDAMYWYRQDPGQGLRLIYYSQIVNDFQKGDIAEGYSVSREKKESFPLTVTSAQKNPTAFYLCASSIDRLYGYTFGSGTRLTVV.

The chain couples TRBV7-9 to TRBJ1-5; D is uncertain. Germline CDR1 is SEHNR and CDR2 is FQNEAQ (reference sequence). CDR3 length equals 15 residues. The V end lost 3 bases, the J end lost 2 bases, and 11 bases lay between the germline ends. CDR3: CASSFGPGGNQPQHF. The CDR3, as DNA: TGTGCCAGCAGCTTCGGTCCCGGAGGCAATCAGCCCCAGCATTTT. Based on the CDR3 plus reference TRBV7-9 and TRBJ1-5, the full variable domain is DTGVSQNPRHKITKRGQNVTFRCDPISEHNRLYWYRQTLGQGPEFLTYFQNEAQLEKSRLLSDRFSAERPKGSFSTLEIQRTEQGDSAMYLCASSFGPGGNQPQHFGDGTRLSIL.

The chain employs TRBV27 and TRBJ1-1; 9 bases line up with TRBD1. Germline-derived CDR1 and CDR2 are MNHEY and SMNVEV (reference sequence). J was trimmed by 8 bases and V by 5 bases; bases with no gene match: 6. This CDR3 region has 13 residues. The CDR3 loop reads CASSTTGGSEAFF. The CDR3 DNA is TGTGCCAGCAGTACTACAGGGGGCTCAGAAGCTTTCTTT.